This TCR beta chain stems from a study of blood T cell repertoires in COVID-19. Here immunoSEQ multiplex PCR was the method, and the copy in TCRdb shows in-frame clones only, minus some. The sample has 250,000 to 350,000 clones; around four fifths are singletons. The CDR3 has 18 amino acids. Germline trimming cut 5 bases from V and 6 bases from J; bases unmatched to any gene: 15. From germline, CDR1 is MNHNY and CDR2 SVGAGI (reference sequence). The receptor was derived from a woman in her forties or fifties with acute or convalescent COVID-19. The sample consisted of peripheral blood. The chain links TRBV6-6 to TRBJ2-3, with 12 nucleotides matching TRBD2. The CDR3 sequence is CASSRLAGVDSGLDTQYF. The CDR3 DNA reads TGTGCCAGCAGTCGACTAGCGGGGGTGGATTCTGGGTTGGATACGCAGTATTTT.